This TCR beta chain was captured in a study of blood T cell repertoires in COVID-19. Study-level background: Samples came from the United States, Italy and Spain, spanning acute and convalescent COVID-19.

Participants came from roughly 25 US areas, aged about 18 to 89 years. The study counted Cohort 3 donors as recovered given two negative PCRs, clearance, or symptom resolution. Per the study methods: Using reference gene primer amplification, nucleated cell counts were estimated. Repertoires were generated with immunoSEQ multiplex PCR, while TCRdb's copy carries only in-frame clones and drops some. V and J calls and clone size follow that table, whereas D and trimming were derived from the DNA. The sample lists 150,000 or so clones; around 84% were seen once. The TCR sequence derives from a man aged 50 or older who had recovered from COVID-19. The sequenced material came from PBMCs or T cells enriched from blood (not recorded which).

DNA for the CDR3: TGCGCCAGCAGCTTGGGGGGAGAGGGTTGGAATGAGCAGTTCTTC. As protein: CASSLGGEGWNEQFF. The J gene is TRBJ2-1, the V gene TRBV5-1; tentatively, D is TRBD2 (5 bases). CDR3 length equals 15 residues. V was clipped by 0 bases and J by 7 bases, with 14 bases between them. CDR1 is SGHRS, CDR2 YFSETQ, per germline.